This T cell receptor (beta chain) is drawn from a study of blood T cell repertoires in COVID-19. Clones were read by immunoSEQ multiplex PCR, and TCRdb kept only the in-frame ones, dropping some. This repertoire shows approximately 400,000 clones, around nine tenths found once; its top ten account for around 1.2%. The TCR sequence derives from a woman younger than 35 who had recovered from COVID-19. The sample was PBMCs or T cells enriched from blood (not recorded which).

The CDR3 reads CAISDRITNYGYTF. The CDR3 bases are TGTGCCATCAGTGACAGAATTACTAACTATGGCTACACCTTC. The J gene is TRBJ1-2, the V gene TRBV10-3; D is unresolved. The germline gives CDR1 ENHRY, CDR2 SYGVKD. Trimming left V 3 bases short and J 0 bases short, with 8 bases between. The CDR3 spans 14 residues.